The clone carrying this TCR beta chain is a singleton in its sample. This table comes from immunoSEQ multiplex PCR, and its TCRdb copy is limited to in-frame clones, with some not included. The repertoire holds 450,000 or so clones, 90% seen once, with approximately 0.65% in the top ten. Study members were between roughly 18 and 89 years old and lived in roughly 24 US regions. Membership in each cohort depended on participant-reported clinical history. Symptom resolution, clearance, or two negative PCRs marked donors in Cohort 3 as recovered. The entry originates in a study of blood T cell repertoires in COVID-19. As for the study in general: T cells, B-cell-depleted T cells, or PBMCs supplied cDNA or gDNA.

The receptor's source is a man aged 18 to 30 who had recovered from COVID-19. Specimen: PBMCs or T cells enriched from blood (not recorded which).

CDR3: CASSQRDTYNSPLHF. The CDR3 nucleotides read TGTGCCAGCAGCCAACGGGACACCTATAATTCACCCCTCCACTTT. J is TRBJ1-6 and V is TRBV3-1 (or the pseudogene TRBV3-2); perhaps TRBD1 as D (6 bases). This CDR3 has 15 amino acids. The ends were cut back, 2 bases at V and 2 bases at J, with 7 bases in the middle. Germline V CDR1 and CDR2: LGHDT, YNNKEL (reference sequence).